Below are 6 T cell receptor beta chains sequenced from a single sample in a study. Each CDR3 protein gets one entry after TCRdb re-called the 5' RACE reads with MiXCR. The table lists some 64,000 distinct CDR3 sequences, approximately 23% of them singletons. Sequenced input: memory CD4+ T cells sorted from a lymph node. Subset meaning: memory CD4+ T cells, CD4+CD45RO+CD25-. The receptors derive from a female donor with breast cancer.

This clonotype was observed many times. The chain carries TRBV7-9 and TRBJ1-6; TRBD1 might be the D (5 bases). CDR1 and CDR2 (germline): SEHNR, FQNEAQ (reference sequence). This CDR3 contains 13 residues. V lost 3 bases and J lost 8, with 8 bases in between. This chain's CDR3 is CASSLGVDSPLHF. CDR3 bases: TGTGCCAGCAGCTTGGGGGTTGATTCACCCCTCCACTTT.

The rearrangement uses TRBV20-1 and TRBJ2-3; TRBD2 aligns across 8 bases. Per the germline V gene, CDR1 is DFQATT and CDR2 is SNEGSKA (reference sequence). The junction had 0 bases not matched to a gene; V was cut back by 1 base and J by 6 bases. This CDR3 has 12 residues. The CDR3 protein is CSARAGGDTQYF. CDR3 DNA sequence: TGCAGTGCTAGAGCGGGGGGGGATACGCAGTATTTT.

This clonotype was seen only a few times. V is TRBV6-6 and J is TRBJ1-1; 9 positions match TRBD1. The V and J ends lost 6 bases and 2 bases, in that order; junction bases with no gene match: 4. CDR3 length: 14 residues. In germline, CDR1 is MNHNY, CDR2 SVGAGI (reference sequence). The CDR3: CASRGQGQNTEAFF. DNA of the CDR3: TGTGCCAGCAGGGGACAGGGCCAAAACACTGAAGCTTTCTTT.

The CDR3 nucleotides are TGCAGTGCTGCTCCAGGGGAAAATGAGCAGTTCTTC. Amino acids: CSAAPGENEQFF. The V and J genes are TRBV20-1 and TRBJ2-1, with D maybe TRBD1 (6 bases). Trimming stripped 5 bases from V and 7 bases from J, with 12 bases between. The CDR3 sequence is 12 residues long. CDR1 and CDR2 from the germline V gene are DFQATT and SNEGSKA (reference sequence).

The rearrangement joins TRBV7-9 to TRBJ2-5; D may be TRBD1 (6 bases). This CDR3 has 15 residues. Germline V CDR1 and CDR2: SEHNR, FQNEAQ (reference sequence). The V and J ends lost 5 bases and 5 bases respectively, with 18 bases between them. CDR3 bases: TGTGCCAGCAGCACCCAGGGGTCTTGGCGGGAGACCCAGTACTTC. This gives the protein CASSTQGSWRETQYF. Full variable domain (outside the CDR3, taken from reference TRBV7-9 and TRBJ2-5): DTGVSQNPRHKITKRGQNVTFRCDPISEHNRLYWYRQTLGQGPEFLTYFQNEAQLEKSRLLSDRFSAERPKGSFSTLEIQRTEQGDSAMYLCASSTQGSWRETQYFGPGTRLLVL.

V gene TRBV24-1 combines with J gene TRBJ1-5; no reliable D call. The CDR3 covers 14 residues. V shed 3 bases and J shed 1 base, with 6 bases lying between them. Germline V gene data show CDR1 as KGHDR and CDR2 as SFDVKD. CDR3 sequence: CATSDIQSNQPQHF. As DNA, the CDR3 is TGTGCCACCAGTGATATCCAGAGCAATCAGCCCCAGCATTTT.